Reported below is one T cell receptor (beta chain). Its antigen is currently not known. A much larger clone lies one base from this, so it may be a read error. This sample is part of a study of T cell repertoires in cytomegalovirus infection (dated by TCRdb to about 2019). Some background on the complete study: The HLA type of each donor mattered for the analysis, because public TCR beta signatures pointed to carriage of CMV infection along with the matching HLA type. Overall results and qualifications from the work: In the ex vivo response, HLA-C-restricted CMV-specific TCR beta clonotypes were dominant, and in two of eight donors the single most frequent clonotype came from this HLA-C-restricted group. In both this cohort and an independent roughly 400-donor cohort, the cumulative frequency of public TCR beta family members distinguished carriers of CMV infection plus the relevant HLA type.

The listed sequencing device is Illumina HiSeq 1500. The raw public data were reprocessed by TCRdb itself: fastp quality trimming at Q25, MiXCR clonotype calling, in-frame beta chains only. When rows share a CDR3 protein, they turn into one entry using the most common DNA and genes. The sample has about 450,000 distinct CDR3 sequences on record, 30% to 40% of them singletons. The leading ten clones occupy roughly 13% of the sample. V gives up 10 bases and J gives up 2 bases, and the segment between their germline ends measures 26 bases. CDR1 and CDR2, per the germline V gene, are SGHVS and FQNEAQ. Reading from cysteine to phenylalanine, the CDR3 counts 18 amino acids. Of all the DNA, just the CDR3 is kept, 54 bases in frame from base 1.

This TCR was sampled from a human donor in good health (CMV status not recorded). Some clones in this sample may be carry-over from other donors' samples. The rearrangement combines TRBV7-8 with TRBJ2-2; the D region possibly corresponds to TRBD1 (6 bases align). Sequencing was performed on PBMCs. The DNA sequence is TGTGCCACCCCACCCGAGAGCGTGGGGGCCGAAAACACCGGGGAGCTGTTTTTT. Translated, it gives CATPPESVGAENTGELFF.